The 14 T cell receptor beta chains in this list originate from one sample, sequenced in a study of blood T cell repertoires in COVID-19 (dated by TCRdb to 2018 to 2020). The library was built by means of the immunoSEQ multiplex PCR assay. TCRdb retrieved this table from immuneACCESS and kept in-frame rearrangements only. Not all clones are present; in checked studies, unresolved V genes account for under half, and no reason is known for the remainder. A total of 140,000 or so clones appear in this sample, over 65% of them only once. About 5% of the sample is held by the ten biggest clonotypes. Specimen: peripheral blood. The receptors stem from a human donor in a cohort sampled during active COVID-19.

In DNA form, the CDR3 reads TGTGCCAGCAGCCGAGGTCCAGGGGTCGCCGGGGAGCTGTTTTTT. This gives the protein CASSRGPGVAGELFF. The rearrangement links TRBV3-1 (or the pseudogene TRBV3-2) to TRBJ2-2; maybe TRBD1 (6 bases). The V gene lost 4 bases and the J gene lost 6 bases, with 15 bases spanning the gap. The CDR3 is made up of 15 amino acids. CDR1 is LGHDT, CDR2 YNNKEL, per germline (reference sequence).

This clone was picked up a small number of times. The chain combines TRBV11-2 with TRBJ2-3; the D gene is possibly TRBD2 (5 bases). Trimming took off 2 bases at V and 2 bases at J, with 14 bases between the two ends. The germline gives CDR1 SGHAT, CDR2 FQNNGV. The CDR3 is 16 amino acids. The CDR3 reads CASSLNPGSYTDTQYF. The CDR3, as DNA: TGTGCCAGCAGCTTAAATCCGGGGAGTTACACAGATACGCAGTATTTT.

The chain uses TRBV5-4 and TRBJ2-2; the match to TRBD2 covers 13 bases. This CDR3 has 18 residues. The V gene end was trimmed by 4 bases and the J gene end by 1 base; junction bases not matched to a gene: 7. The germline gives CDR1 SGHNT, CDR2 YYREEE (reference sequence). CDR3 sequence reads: CASSDPGTSGVNTGELFF. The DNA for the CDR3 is TGTGCCAGCAGCGATCCTGGGACTAGCGGGGTGAACACCGGGGAGCTGTTTTTT.

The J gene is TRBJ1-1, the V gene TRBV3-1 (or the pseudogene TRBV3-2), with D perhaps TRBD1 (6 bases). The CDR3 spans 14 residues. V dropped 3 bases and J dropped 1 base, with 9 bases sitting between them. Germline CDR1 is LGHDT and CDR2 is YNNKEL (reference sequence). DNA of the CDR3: TGTGCCAGCAGCCACAGCAGGGGGAACACTGAAGCTTTCTTT. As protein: CASSHSRGNTEAFF.

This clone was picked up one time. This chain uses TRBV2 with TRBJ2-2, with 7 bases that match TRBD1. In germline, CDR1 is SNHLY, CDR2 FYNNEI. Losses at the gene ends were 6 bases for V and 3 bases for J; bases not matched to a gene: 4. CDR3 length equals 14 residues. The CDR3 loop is CASRVTGHTGELFF. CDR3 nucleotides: TGTGCCAGCAGGGTGACAGGGCACACCGGGGAGCTGTTTTTT.

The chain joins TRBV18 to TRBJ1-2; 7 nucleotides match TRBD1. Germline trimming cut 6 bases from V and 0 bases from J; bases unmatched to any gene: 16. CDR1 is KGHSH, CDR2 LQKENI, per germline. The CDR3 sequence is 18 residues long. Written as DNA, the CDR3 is TGTGCCAGCTCGCTAAACCGGGGACCGACAGGGCCTAACTATGGCTACACCTTC. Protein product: CASSLNRGPTGPNYGYTF.

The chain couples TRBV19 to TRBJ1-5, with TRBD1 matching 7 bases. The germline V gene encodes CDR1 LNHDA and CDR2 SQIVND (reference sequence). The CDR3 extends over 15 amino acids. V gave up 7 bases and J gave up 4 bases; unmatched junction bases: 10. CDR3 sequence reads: CASTDRVRVNQPQHF. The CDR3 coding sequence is TGTGCCAGTACCGACAGGGTGAGGGTTAATCAGCCCCAGCATTTT.

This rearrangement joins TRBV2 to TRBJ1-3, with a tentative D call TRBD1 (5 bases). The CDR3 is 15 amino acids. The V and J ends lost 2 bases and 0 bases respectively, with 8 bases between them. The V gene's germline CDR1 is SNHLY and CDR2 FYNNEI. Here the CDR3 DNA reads TGTGCCAGCAGTGAACGGGGGTACTCTGGAAACACCATATATTTT. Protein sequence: CASSERGYSGNTIYF.

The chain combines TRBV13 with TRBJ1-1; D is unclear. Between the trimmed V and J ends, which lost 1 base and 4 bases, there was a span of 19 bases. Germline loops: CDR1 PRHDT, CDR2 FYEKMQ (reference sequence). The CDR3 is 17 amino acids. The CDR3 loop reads CASSLATQFSFPTEAFF. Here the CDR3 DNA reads TGTGCCAGCAGCTTAGCAACCCAGTTCAGTTTTCCCACTGAAGCTTTCTTT.

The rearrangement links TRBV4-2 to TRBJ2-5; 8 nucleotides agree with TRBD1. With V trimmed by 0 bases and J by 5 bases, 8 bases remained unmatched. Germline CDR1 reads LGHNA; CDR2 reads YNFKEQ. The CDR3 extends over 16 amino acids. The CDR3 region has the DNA TGTGCCAGCAGCCAAGAATCGACAGGGGTAGGGGAGACCCAGTACTTC. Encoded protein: CASSQESTGVGETQYF.

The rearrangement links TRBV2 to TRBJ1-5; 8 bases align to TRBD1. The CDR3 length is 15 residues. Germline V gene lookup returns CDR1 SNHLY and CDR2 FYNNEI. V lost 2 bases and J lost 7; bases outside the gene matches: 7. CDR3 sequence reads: CASSESWTGIQPQHF. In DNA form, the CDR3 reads TGTGCCAGCAGTGAATCTTGGACAGGGATCCAGCCCCAGCATTTT. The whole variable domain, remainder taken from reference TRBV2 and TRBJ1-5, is EPEVTQTPSHQVTQMGQEVILRCVPISNHLYFYWYRQILGQKVEFLVSFYNNEISEKSEIFDDQFSVERPDGSNFTLKIRSTKLEDSAMYFCASSESWTGIQPQHFGDGTRLSIL.

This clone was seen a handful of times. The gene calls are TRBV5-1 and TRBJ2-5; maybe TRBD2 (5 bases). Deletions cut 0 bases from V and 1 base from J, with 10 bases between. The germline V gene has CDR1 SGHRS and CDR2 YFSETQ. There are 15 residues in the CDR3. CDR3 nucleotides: TGCGCCAGCAGCTTGGTACCGGGGAGCCAAGAGACCCAGTACTTC. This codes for CASSLVPGSQETQYF. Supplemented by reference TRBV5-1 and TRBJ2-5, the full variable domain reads KAGVTQTPRYLIKTRGQQVTLSCSPISGHRSVSWYQQTPGQGLQFLFEYFSETQRNKGNFPGRFSGRQFSNSRSEMNVSTLELGDSALYLCASSLVPGSQETQYFGPGTRLLVL.

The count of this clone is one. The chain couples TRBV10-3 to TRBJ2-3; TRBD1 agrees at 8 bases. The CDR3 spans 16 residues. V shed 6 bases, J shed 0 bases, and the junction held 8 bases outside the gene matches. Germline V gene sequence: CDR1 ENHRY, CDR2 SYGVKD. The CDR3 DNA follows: TGTGCCATCAGGGGACAGGTTATAACTAGCACAGATACGCAGTATTTT. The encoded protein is CAIRGQVITSTDTQYF.

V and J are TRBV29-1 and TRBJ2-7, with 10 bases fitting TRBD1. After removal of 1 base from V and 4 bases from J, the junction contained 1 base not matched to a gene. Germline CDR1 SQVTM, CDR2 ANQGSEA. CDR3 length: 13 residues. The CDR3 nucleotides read TGCAGCGTTGAAGGGACAGGGGGTTACGAGCAGTACTTC. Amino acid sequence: CSVEGTGGYEQYF.